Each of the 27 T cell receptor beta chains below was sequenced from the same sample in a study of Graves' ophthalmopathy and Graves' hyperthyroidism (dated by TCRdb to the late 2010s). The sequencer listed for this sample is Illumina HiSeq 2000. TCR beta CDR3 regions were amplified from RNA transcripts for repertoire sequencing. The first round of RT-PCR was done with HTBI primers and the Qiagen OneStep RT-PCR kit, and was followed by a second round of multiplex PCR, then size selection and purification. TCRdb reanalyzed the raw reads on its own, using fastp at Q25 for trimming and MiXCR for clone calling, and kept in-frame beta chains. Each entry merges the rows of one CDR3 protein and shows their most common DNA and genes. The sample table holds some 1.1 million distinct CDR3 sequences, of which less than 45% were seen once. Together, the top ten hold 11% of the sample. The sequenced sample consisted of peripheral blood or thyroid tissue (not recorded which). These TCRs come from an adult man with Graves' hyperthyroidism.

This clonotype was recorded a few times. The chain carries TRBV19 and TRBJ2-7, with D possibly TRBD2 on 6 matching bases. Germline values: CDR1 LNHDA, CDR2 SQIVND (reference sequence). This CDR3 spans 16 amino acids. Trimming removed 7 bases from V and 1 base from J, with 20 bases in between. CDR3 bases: TGTGCCAGTAAATACTGTGTGTGGACTAATTCCTACGAGCAGTACTTC. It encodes CASKYCVWTNSYEQYF.

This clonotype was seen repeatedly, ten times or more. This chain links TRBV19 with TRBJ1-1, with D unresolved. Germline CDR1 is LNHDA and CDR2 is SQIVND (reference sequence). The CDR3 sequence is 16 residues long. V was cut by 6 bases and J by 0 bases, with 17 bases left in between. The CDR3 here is CASRVSGANLNTEAFF. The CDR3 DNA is TGTGCCAGTAGAGTCTCGGGAGCAAATTTGAACACTGAAGCTTTCTTT.

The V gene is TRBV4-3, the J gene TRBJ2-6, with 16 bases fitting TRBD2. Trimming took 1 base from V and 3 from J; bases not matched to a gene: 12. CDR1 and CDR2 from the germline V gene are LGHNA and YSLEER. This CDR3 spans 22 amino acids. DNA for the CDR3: TGCGCCAGCAGCCAAGGGCCCACCGGGACTAGCGGGAGGGGTGGTGGGGCCAACGTCCTGACTTTC. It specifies CASSQGPTGTSGRGGGANVLTF.

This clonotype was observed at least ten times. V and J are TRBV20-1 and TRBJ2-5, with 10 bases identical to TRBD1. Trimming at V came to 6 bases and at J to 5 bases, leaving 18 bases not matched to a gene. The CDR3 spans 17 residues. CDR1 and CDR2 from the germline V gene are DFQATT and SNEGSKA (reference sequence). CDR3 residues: CSAETKTGGKLWETQYF. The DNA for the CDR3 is TGCAGTGCCGAAACAAAGACAGGGGGCAAACTATGGGAGACCCAGTACTTC.

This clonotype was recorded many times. This CDR3 reads CASSSTPYYEQYF. CDR3 nucleotides: TGTGCCAGCAGCTCAACCCCTTACTACGAGCAGTACTTC. The J gene is TRBJ2-7, the V gene TRBV5-6, with D hard to call. CDR3 length: 13 residues. Trimming took 3 bases from V and 3 from J, leaving 10 bases between them. Germline CDR1 SGHDT, CDR2 YYEEEE.

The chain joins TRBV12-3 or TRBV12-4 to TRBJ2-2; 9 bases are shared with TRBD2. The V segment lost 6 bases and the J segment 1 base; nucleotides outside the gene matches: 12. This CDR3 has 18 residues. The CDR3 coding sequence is TGTGCCAGCAGCCTTGGTCTTAGCGGGGGCCGGAACACCGGGGAGCTGTTTTTT. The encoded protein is CASSLGLSGGRNTGELFF.

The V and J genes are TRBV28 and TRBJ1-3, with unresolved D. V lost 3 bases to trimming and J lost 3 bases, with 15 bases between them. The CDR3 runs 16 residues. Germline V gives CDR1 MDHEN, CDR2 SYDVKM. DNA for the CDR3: TGTGCCAGCAGTTTTCCCCGGGGAGGTAGTGGAAACACCATATATTTT. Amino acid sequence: CASSFPRGGSGNTIYF. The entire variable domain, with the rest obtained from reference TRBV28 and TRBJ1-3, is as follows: DVKVTQSSRYLVKRTGEKVFLECVQDMDHENMFWYRQDPGLGLRLIYFSYDVKMKEKGDIPEGYSVSREKKERFSLILESASTNQTSMYLCASSFPRGGSGNTIYFGEGSWLTVV.

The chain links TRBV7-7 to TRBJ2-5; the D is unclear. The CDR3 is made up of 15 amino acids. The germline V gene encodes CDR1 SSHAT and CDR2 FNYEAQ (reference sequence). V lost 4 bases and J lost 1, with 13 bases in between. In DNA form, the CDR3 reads TGTGCCAGCAGCTCAACAGCCGGTCCCCAAGAGACCCAGTACTTC. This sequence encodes CASSSTAGPQETQYF.

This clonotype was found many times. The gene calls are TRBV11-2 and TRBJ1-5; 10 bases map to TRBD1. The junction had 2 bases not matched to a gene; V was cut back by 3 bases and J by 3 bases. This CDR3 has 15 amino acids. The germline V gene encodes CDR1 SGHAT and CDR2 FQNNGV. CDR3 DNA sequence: TGTGCCAGCAGCTTCGGGACAGGGGACAATCAGCCCCAGCATTTT. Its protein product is CASSFGTGDNQPQHF.

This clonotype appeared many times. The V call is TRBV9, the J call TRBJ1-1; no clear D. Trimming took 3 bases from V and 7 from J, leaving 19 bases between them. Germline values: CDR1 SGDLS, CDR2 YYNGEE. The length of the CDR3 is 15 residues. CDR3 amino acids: CASSADGSKPDEAFF. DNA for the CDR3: TGTGCCAGCAGCGCTGACGGATCAAAGCCAGATGAAGCTTTCTTT.

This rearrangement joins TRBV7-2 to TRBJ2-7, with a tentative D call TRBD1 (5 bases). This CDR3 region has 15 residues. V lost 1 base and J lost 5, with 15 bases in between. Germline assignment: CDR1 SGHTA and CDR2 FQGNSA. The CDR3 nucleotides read TGTGCCAGCAGCTTAGTTGGGGCAGAGTTCAACGAGCAGTACTTC. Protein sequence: CASSLVGAEFNEQYF. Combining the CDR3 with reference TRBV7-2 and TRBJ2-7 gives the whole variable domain GAGVSQSPSNKVTEKGKDVELRCDPISGHTALYWYRQSLGQGLEFLIYFQGNSAPDKSGLPSDRFSAERTGGSVSTLTIQRTQQEDSAVYLCASSLVGAEFNEQYFGPGTRLTVT.

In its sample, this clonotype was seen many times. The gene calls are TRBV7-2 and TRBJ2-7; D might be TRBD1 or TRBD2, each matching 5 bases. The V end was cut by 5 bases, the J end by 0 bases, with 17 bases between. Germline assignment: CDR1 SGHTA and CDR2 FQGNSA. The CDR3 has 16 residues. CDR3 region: CASSNSDGAHSYEQYF. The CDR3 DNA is TGTGCCAGCAGCAACTCCGACGGGGCCCACTCCTACGAGCAGTACTTC.

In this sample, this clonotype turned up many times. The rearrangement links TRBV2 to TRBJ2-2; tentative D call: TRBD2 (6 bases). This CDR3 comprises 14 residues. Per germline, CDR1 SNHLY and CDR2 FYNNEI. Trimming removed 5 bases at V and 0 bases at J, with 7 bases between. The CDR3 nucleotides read TGTGCCAGCAGTCGACTAGCGAACACCGGGGAGCTGTTTTTT. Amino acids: CASSRLANTGELFF.

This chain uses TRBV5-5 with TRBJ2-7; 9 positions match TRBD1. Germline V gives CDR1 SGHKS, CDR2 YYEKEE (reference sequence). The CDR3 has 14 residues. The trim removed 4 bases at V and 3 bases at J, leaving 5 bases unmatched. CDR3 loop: CASSQRDRDYEQYF. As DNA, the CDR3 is TGTGCCAGCAGCCAAAGGGACAGGGACTACGAGCAGTACTTC.

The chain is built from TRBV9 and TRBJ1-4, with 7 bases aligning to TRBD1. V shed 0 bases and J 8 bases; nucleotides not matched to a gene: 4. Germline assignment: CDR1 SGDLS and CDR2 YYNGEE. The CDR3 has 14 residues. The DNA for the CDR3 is TGTGCCAGCAGCGTAGGGACAGGATGGGAAAAACTGTTTTTT. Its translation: CASSVGTGWEKLFF.

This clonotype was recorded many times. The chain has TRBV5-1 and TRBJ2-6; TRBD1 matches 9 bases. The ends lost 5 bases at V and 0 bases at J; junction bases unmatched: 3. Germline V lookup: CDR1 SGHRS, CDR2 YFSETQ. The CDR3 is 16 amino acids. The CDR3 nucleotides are TGCGCCAGCAGTGGGACAGGGCTCTCTGGGGCCAACGTCCTGACTTTC. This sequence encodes CASSGTGLSGANVLTF.

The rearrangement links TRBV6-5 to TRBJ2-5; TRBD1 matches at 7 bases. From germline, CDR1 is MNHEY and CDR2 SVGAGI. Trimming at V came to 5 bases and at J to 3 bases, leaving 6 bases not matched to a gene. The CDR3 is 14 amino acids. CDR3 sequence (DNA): TGTGCCAGCAGTGACGACAGGGTAGAAGAGACCCAGTACTTC. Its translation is CASSDDRVEETQYF.

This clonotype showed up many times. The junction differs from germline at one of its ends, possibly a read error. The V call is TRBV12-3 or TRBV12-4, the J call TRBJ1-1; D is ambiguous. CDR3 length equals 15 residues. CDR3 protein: CASSLEGIMNTEAFF. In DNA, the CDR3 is TGCGCCAGCAGCTTGGAGGGTATAATGAACACTGAAGCTTTCTTT.

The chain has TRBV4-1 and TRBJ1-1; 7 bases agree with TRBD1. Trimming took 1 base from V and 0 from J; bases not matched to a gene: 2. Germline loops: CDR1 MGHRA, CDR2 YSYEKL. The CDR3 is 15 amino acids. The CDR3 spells CASSQGGQVNTEAFF. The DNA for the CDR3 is TGCGCCAGCAGCCAAGGCGGACAGGTGAACACTGAAGCTTTCTTT.

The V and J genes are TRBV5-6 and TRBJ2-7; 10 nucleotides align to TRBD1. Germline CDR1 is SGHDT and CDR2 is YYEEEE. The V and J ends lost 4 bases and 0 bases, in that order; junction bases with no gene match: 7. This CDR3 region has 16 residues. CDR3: CASSIPGQGTSYEQYF. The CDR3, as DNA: TGTGCCAGCAGCATACCGGGACAGGGGACCTCCTACGAGCAGTACTTC.

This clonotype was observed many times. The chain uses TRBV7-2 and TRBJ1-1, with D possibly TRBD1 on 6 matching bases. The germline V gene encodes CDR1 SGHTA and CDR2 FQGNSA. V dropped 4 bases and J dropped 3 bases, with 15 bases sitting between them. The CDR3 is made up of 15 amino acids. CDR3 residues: CASSWDIGVDTEAFF. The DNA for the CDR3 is TGTGCCAGCAGCTGGGACATAGGGGTGGACACTGAAGCTTTCTTT.

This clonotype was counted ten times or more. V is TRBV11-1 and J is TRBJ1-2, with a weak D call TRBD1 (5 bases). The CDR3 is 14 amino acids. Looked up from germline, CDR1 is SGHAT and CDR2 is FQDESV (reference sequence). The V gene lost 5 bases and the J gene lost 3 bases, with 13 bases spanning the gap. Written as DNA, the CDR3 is TGTGCCAGCAGCCGGACATACGAAGACTATGGCTACACCTTC. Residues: CASSRTYEDYGYTF.

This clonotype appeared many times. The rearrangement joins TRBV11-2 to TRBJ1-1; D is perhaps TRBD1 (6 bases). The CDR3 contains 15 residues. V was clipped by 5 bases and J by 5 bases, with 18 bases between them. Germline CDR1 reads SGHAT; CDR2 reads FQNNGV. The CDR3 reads CASSQGGGFWTEAFF. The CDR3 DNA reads TGTGCCAGCAGCCAAGGGGGGGGCTTTTGGACTGAAGCTTTCTTT.

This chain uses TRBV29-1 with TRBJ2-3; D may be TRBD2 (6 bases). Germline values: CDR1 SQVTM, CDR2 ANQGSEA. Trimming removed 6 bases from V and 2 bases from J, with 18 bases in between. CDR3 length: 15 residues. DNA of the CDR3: TGCAGCGTCGGCGAAGCGGGCCCCTACACAGATACGCAGTATTTT. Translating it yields CSVGEAGPYTDTQYF.

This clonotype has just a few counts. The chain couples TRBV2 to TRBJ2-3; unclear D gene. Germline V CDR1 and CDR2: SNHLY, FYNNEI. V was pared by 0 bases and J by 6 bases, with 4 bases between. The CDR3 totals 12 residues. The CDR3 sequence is CASSEAPDTQYF. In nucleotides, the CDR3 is TGTGCCAGCAGTGAAGCGCCCGATACGCAGTATTTT.

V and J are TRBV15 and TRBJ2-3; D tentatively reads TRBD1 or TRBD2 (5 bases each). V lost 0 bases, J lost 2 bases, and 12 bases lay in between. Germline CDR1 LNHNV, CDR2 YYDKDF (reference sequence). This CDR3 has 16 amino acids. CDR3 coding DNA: TGTGCCACCAGCAGAGATCCGAGGGGAGTCACAGATACGCAGTATTTT. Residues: CATSRDPRGVTDTQYF.

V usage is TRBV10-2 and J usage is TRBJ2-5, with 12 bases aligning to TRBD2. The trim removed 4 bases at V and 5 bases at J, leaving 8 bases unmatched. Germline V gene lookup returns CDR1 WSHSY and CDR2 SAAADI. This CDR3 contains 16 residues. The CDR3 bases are TGCGCCAGCAGTGCTAGTCCTAGCGGGAGGGATGAGACCCAGTACTTC. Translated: CASSASPSGRDETQYF.